Below, 19 T cell receptor beta chains from the same sample are listed, as sequenced in a study of blood T cells in healthy people across ages. The second PCR ran roughly 6 to 11 cycles with a sample-barcoded 5' primer and J-beta primers. TCRdb ran MiXCR on the 5' RACE reads and lists one entry per CDR3 protein. The table lists roughly 550,000 distinct CDR3 sequences, around 24% of them singletons. The same data also contributed to another study, on T cells of mothers and their children.

Sequenced sample: blood. The origin of the receptors is a boy between 10 and 17 years old in good health.

There are a few counts of this clonotype. V usage is TRBV20-1 and J usage is TRBJ1-5, with D maybe TRBD1 (6 bases). V lost 6 bases and J lost 2, with 23 bases in between. This CDR3 comprises 17 residues. Germline lookup yields CDR1 DFQATT and CDR2 SNEGSKA (reference sequence). CDR3 nucleotide sequence: TGCAGTGCCCATCCCGGCCTCCACAGGGAACGCAATCAGCCCCAGCATTTT. The encoded protein is CSAHPGLHRERNQPQHF.

This clonotype has a handful of counts. This chain joins TRBV5-1 and TRBJ2-7, with a weak D call TRBD2 (6 bases). The CDR3 runs to 15 residues. CDR1 and CDR2 (germline): SGHRS, YFSETQ. V dropped 3 bases and J dropped 2 bases, with 15 bases sitting between them. CDR3 DNA sequence: TGCGCCAGCAGCTGGGCCGTCGCGGGGACCTACGAGCAGTACTTC. Protein: CASSWAVAGTYEQYF.

The rearrangement uses TRBV5-1 and TRBJ2-1; D tentatively reads TRBD1 or TRBD2 (5 bases each). Per germline, CDR1 SGHRS and CDR2 YFSETQ. The V end lost 0 bases, the J end lost 3 bases, and 7 bases lay between the germline ends. The CDR3 is 14 residues long. DNA of the CDR3: TGCGCCAGCAGCTTGGATGGGGGCTACAATGAGCAGTTCTTC. Amino acid sequence: CASSLDGGYNEQFF.

The table lists this clonotype with a few counts. The chain is built from TRBV5-6 and TRBJ2-4; no reliable D call. The V end was cut by 0 bases, the J end by 7 bases, with 11 bases between. Per germline, CDR1 SGHDT and CDR2 YYEEEE. The CDR3 has 14 amino acids. CDR3 protein: CASSLALEGNIQYF. CDR3 bases: TGTGCCAGCAGCTTGGCCCTCGAAGGGAACATTCAGTACTTC. Combining the CDR3 with reference TRBV5-6 and TRBJ2-4 gives the whole variable domain DAGVTQSPTHLIKTRGQQVTLRCSPKSGHDTVSWYQQALGQGPQFIFQYYEEEERQRGNFPDRFSGHQFPNYSSELNVNALLLGDSALYLCASSLALEGNIQYFGAGTRLSVL.

The V call is TRBV4-3, the J call TRBJ2-4, with a tentative D call TRBD1 (5 bases). The CDR3 runs to 15 residues. Germline assignment: CDR1 LGHNA and CDR2 YSLEER. Trimming stripped 2 bases from V and 0 bases from J, with 8 bases between. For the CDR3, the DNA is TGCGCCAGCAGCCAATCCAGGGTAGCCAAAAACATTCAGTACTTC. This sequence encodes CASSQSRVAKNIQYF.

The chain uses TRBV11-2 and TRBJ1-1; 7 bases line up with TRBD1. Per germline, CDR1 SGHAT and CDR2 FQNNGV. CDR3 length: 18 amino acids. J lost 3 bases, V lost 5 bases, and 18 bases had no gene match. The CDR3: CASSPLLTSRGADTEAFF. CDR3 sequence (DNA): TGTGCCAGCAGCCCCCTACTAACAAGCAGGGGGGCGGACACTGAAGCTTTCTTT.

This clonotype has at least ten counts. A junction end diverges from the germline sequence, so it may reflect a read error. The chain is built from TRBV28 and TRBJ2-7; 14 bases fit TRBD2. Per germline, CDR1 MDHEN and CDR2 SYDVKM. The CDR3 runs to 14 residues. In DNA form, the CDR3 reads TGTGCCAGCAGTCTCTATGGGACTAGCGGGAGCCTGGGCTTC. This sequence encodes CASSLYGTSGSLGF.

The chain joins TRBV7-8 to TRBJ2-7; D is perhaps TRBD2 (7 bases). CDR3 length equals 17 residues. Per the germline V gene, CDR1 is SGHVS and CDR2 is FQNEAQ. The V end lost 1 base, the J end lost 6 bases, and 22 bases lay between the germline ends. As DNA, the CDR3 is TGTGCCAGCAGCTTAGTAGGGGGGGCGAGGGATAGTTTCGAGCAGTACTTC. It is translated as CASSLVGGARDSFEQYF.

The rearrangement uses TRBV25-1 and TRBJ2-5; tentative D call: TRBD1 (5 bases). Trimming took 3 bases from V and 1 from J, leaving 9 bases between them. CDR1 MGHDK and CDR2 SYGVNS come from the germline V gene. This CDR3 has 14 residues. This chain's CDR3 is CASSETVLQETQYF. Here the CDR3 DNA reads TGTGCCAGCAGTGAGACAGTCCTCCAAGAGACCCAGTACTTC.

CDR3 coding DNA: TGTGCCAGCAGTGCCCTGACAGGGGACTCTGAAGCTTTCTTT. It translates to CASSALTGDSEAFF. The rearrangement uses TRBV2 and TRBJ1-1, with 8 bases fitting TRBD1. The length of the CDR3 is 14 residues. V shed 4 bases and J 6 bases; nucleotides not matched to a gene: 7. Germline CDR1 is SNHLY and CDR2 is FYNNEI.

The V gene is TRBV12-3 or TRBV12-4, the J gene TRBJ2-1; D is unresolved. The J call is uncertain, as TRBJ2-7 better fits the DNA end. This CDR3 has 15 amino acids. In DNA, the CDR3 is TGTGCCAGCAGTTTTTTTAGACTTACAAACTACGAGCAGTACTTC. It yields the protein CASSFFRLTNYEQYF.

This clonotype was detected only a few times. This chain joins TRBV5-1 and TRBJ2-7; D not certain. The CDR3 totals 15 residues. Trimming took 10 bases from V and 6 from J, leaving 26 bases between them. Germline lookup yields CDR1 SGHRS and CDR2 YFSETQ. The CDR3 sequence: CAGKVSQVLLCEQYF. As DNA, the CDR3 is TGCGCCGGAAAAGTGTCTCAGGTCCTACTATGCGAGCAGTACTTC.

This clonotype was counted many times. The chain uses TRBV7-9 and TRBJ2-7, with D unclear. The germline V and J ends were trimmed by 1 base and 2 bases, with 9 bases remaining between them. CDR3 length: 14 residues. The germline V gene has CDR1 SEHNR and CDR2 FQNEAQ (reference sequence). The CDR3 sequence: CASSLGASTYEQYF. As DNA, the CDR3 is TGTGCCAGCAGCTTAGGGGCCTCTACCTACGAGCAGTACTTC.

This chain links TRBV4-1 with TRBJ2-1; D unresolved. Germline CDR1 MGHRA, CDR2 YSYEKL. The CDR3 runs 11 residues. V shed 11 bases and J shed 4 bases, with 9 bases lying between them. CDR3 bases: TGCGCCGGTAGAAGTTACAATGAGCAGTTCTTC. It is translated as CAGRSYNEQFF.

This clonotype turned up a few times. This rearrangement joins TRBV4-3 to TRBJ2-6; weak D call: TRBD2 (5 bases). V was clipped by 5 bases and J by 0 bases, with 11 bases between them. There are 16 residues in the CDR3. Germline values: CDR1 LGHNA, CDR2 YSLEER. CDR3 sequence reads: CASSKVRDSGANVLTF. The CDR3 region has the DNA TGCGCCAGCAGCAAAGTACGGGACTCTGGGGCCAACGTCCTGACTTTC.

In this sample, this clonotype turned up a few times. The chain recombines TRBV12-3 or TRBV12-4 with TRBJ2-7; D is undetermined. V lost 6 bases and J 3 bases, leaving 12 bases between the germline ends. This CDR3 has 13 residues. This CDR3 is CASSSSYGYEQYF. In nucleotides, the CDR3 is TGTGCCAGCAGCTCCTCGTACGGCTACGAGCAGTACTTC.

V and J are TRBV4-3 and TRBJ2-3; TRBD1 might be the D (6 bases). Trimming removed 0 bases from V and 6 bases from J, with 16 bases in between. Germline V gene data show CDR1 as LGHNA and CDR2 as YSLEER. The CDR3 sequence is 16 residues long. DNA of the CDR3: TGCGCCAGCAGCCAAGAATTGCCGGCCAGGGGTGATACGCAGTATTTT. Translation gives CASSQELPARGDTQYF.

Comment on this clonotype: Because the CDR3 is missing its conserved closing phenylalanine or tryptophan, this is likely a read error. J is TRBJ2-7 and V is TRBV7-9, with 7 bases identical to TRBD2. The CDR3 has 14 amino acids. After removal of 2 bases from V and 4 bases from J, the junction contained 5 bases not matched to a gene. Germline assignment: CDR1 SEHNR and CDR2 FQNEAQ (reference sequence). Written as DNA, the CDR3 is TGTGCCAGCAGCTTACTTGGGGGGGAGTACGAGCAGTACCTC. Encoded protein: CASSLLGGEYEQYL.

In its sample, this clonotype was seen many times. The gene calls are TRBV4-3 and TRBJ2-5; maybe TRBD1 (5 bases). This CDR3 has 16 residues. V was trimmed by 0 bases and J by 1 base, leaving 12 bases between them. Germline CDR1 reads LGHNA; CDR2 reads YSLEER. The CDR3 reads CASSQDPPTAQETQYF. The CDR3 DNA reads TGCGCCAGCAGCCAAGATCCCCCGACAGCCCAAGAGACCCAGTACTTC.